This T cell receptor (beta chain) was sequenced during a study of blood T cell repertoires in COVID-19. CDR1 is SGHRS and CDR2 is YFSETQ in the germline V gene. J gave up 9 bases and V 0 bases, and 13 bases lay outside the gene matches. The CDR3 sequence is 16 residues long. Only in-frame clones appear in the TCRdb table, and some are missing; sequencing was by immunoSEQ multiplex PCR. The table includes under 200,000 clones, about 84% detected once. In its sample, this clone was seen once. The source of this sequence is a woman in her 40s with acute COVID-19. Sequencing was carried out using PBMCs or T cells enriched from blood (not recorded which). This chain connects TRBV5-1 to TRBJ1-2; 8 bases line up with TRBD1. CDR3 in amino acids: CASSLASGTGGPSYTF. The CDR3 DNA follows: TGCGCCAGCAGCTTGGCCTCCGGGACAGGAGGCCCCAGCTACACCTTC.